The 13 T cell receptor beta chains presented below share a single source sample, sequenced in a study of high-grade serous ovarian cancer treatment subgroups. Tumor samples were taken before definitive surgery or chemotherapy. TCRdb's table, derived via immunoSEQ multiplex PCR, lists solely in-frame clones and lacks some. The profile shows roughly 3,100 clones, roughly 79% of them singletons. What was sequenced was tumor tissue. Every receptor here comes from a human donor with high-grade serous ovarian cancer.

The CDR3 sequence is CASSLGTDTQYF. The CDR3, as DNA: TGTGCCAGCAGCTTAGGTACAGATACGCAGTATTTT. The V and J genes are TRBV7-2 and TRBJ2-3; D is unresolved. CDR3 length equals 12 residues. The V and J ends lost 1 base and 3 bases respectively, with 2 bases between them. Per germline, CDR1 SGHTA and CDR2 FQGNSA.

As DNA, the CDR3 is TGTGCCAGCAGCTTGGGAGACCGGGACCGACGGTACAATGAGCAGTTCTTC. Its protein is CASSLGDRDRRYNEQFF. V is TRBV5-5 and J is TRBJ2-1; the D call may be TRBD1 or TRBD2 (5 bases each). The CDR3 contains 17 residues. V lost 0 bases and J lost 4, with 17 bases in between. Germline V gene data show CDR1 as SGHKS and CDR2 as YYEKEE (reference sequence). The whole variable domain, remainder taken from reference TRBV5-5 and TRBJ2-1, is DAGVTQSPTHLIKTRGQQVTLRCSPISGHKSVSWYQQVLGQGPQFIFQYYEKEERGRGNFPDRFSARQFPNYSSELNVNALLLGDSALYLCASSLGDRDRRYNEQFFGPGTRLTVL.

This sequence joins TRBV10-2 and TRBJ1-1, with D hard to call. From germline, CDR1 is WSHSY and CDR2 SAAADI. Trimming left V 0 bases short and J 0 bases short, with 8 bases between. The CDR3 sequence is 15 residues long. The CDR3 reads CASSESYNMNTEAFF. The CDR3 DNA follows: TGCGCCAGCAGTGAGTCATACAACATGAACACTGAAGCTTTCTTT.

The chain combines TRBV16 with TRBJ1-2; the D is unclear. Deletions cut 0 bases from V and 8 bases from J, with 7 bases between. The CDR3 covers 12 residues. CDR1 KGHSY and CDR2 FQNENV come from the germline V gene. CDR3 sequence (DNA): TGTGCCAGCAGCCAATCGCGGGCCGGCTACACCTTC. Translating it yields CASSQSRAGYTF.

The CDR3 region has the DNA TGTGCCAGTACCAAACAGACAGGAAACAATCAGCCCCAGCATTTT. It codes for CASTKQTGNNQPQHF. V gene TRBV19 combines with J gene TRBJ1-5; tentatively, D is TRBD1 (6 bases). The CDR3 consists of 15 residues. In germline, CDR1 is LNHDA, CDR2 SQIVND (reference sequence). V was pared by 7 bases and J by 3 bases, with 16 bases between.

The genes are TRBV10-2 and TRBJ2-3, with 8 bases that match TRBD2. There are 15 residues in the CDR3. Germline V gives CDR1 WSHSY, CDR2 SAAADI. The trim removed 9 bases at V and 2 bases at J, leaving 10 bases unmatched. CDR3 residues: CASYDAGGPTDTQYF. CDR3 sequence (DNA): TGCGCCAGTTATGACGCGGGAGGACCCACAGATACGCAGTATTTT.

A single count supports this clone. The chain links TRBV14 to TRBJ2-7; 10 nucleotides match TRBD1. CDR3 size: 15 residues. V trimming: 1 base; J trimming: 8 bases; junction bases outside the gene matches: 8. Germline CDR1 and CDR2: SGHDN and FVKESK. CDR3 protein: CASSQATGTGVKQYF. CDR3 sequence (DNA): TGTGCCAGCAGCCAAGCGACAGGGACAGGGGTAAAGCAGTACTTC.

The chain carries TRBV7-8 and TRBJ2-5; TRBD2 agrees at 11 bases. J was trimmed by 1 base and V by 5 bases; bases with no gene match: 6. CDR1 and CDR2 from the germline V gene are SGHVS and FQNEAQ. This CDR3 has 16 amino acids. The CDR3 DNA follows: TGTGCCAGCAGCCCCGGGACTAGCGGAGGCCAAGAGACCCAGTACTTC. As protein: CASSPGTSGGQETQYF.

The J gene is TRBJ1-1, the V gene TRBV27; D is unresolved. Trimming stripped 0 bases from V and 4 bases from J, with 12 bases between. The CDR3 consists of 15 residues. CDR1 is MNHEY, CDR2 SMNVEV, per germline (reference sequence). The CDR3 reads CASSLSIGLGTEAFF. The CDR3 DNA reads TGTGCCAGCAGTTTATCGATTGGTCTTGGCACTGAAGCTTTCTTT.

The chain is built from TRBV2 and TRBJ1-1; the D is unclear. Deletions cut 2 bases from V and 1 base from J, with 5 bases between. CDR1 is SNHLY, CDR2 FYNNEI, per germline. This CDR3 spans 13 amino acids. This CDR3 reads CASSEQANTEAFF. CDR3 DNA sequence: TGTGCCAGCAGTGAACAGGCGAACACTGAAGCTTTCTTT.

This sequence joins TRBV29-1 and TRBJ2-1; TRBD1 matches 9 bases. This CDR3 comprises 15 residues. V dropped 7 bases and J dropped 8; count of bases not matched to a gene: 15. Germline V CDR1 and CDR2: SQVTM, ANQGSEA. CDR3 loop: CSAHISTGGRYEQFF. CDR3 nucleotide sequence: TGCAGCGCTCATATATCTACAGGGGGCAGGTATGAGCAGTTCTTC.

This rearrangement joins TRBV11-3 to TRBJ1-1; the D gene is possibly TRBD1 (6 bases). V dropped 5 bases and J dropped 1 base, with 11 bases sitting between them. The CDR3 covers 14 residues. Germline V gene lookup returns CDR1 SGHNT and CDR2 YENEEA. The CDR3 loop reads CASSPGTTNTEAFF. The CDR3 DNA reads as TGTGCCAGCAGCCCCGGGACAACGAACACTGAAGCTTTCTTT.

The V call is TRBV19, the J call TRBJ2-2; 10 nucleotides line up with TRBD2. Trimming took 3 bases from V and 7 from J; bases not matched to a gene: 8. CDR3 length: 16 residues. Germline CDR1 and CDR2: LNHDA and SQIVND (reference sequence). In nucleotides, the CDR3 is TGTGCCAGTAGTATGAATTTGGCTAGCGGGAGCGGGGAGCTGTTTTTT. As protein: CASSMNLASGSGELFF. Full variable domain (rest looked up from reference TRBV19 and TRBJ2-2): DGGITQSPKYLFRKEGQNVTLSCEQNLNHDAMYWYRQDPGQGLRLIYYSQIVNDFQKGDIAEGYSVSREKKESFPLTVTSAQKNPTAFYLCASSMNLASGSGELFFGEGSRLTVL.